The source of this T cell receptor (beta chain) is a study of blood T cell repertoires in COVID-19. Clones were sequenced by immunoSEQ multiplex PCR, and TCRdb holds only the in-frame ones, with some missing. The sample carries fewer than 150,000 clones, 84% recorded once. The sequence was collected from a human donor in a cohort sampled during active COVID-19. The sample consisted of peripheral blood.

The CDR3 coding sequence is TGTGCCAGCAGCCCTTCTCCAGACAGTTACGAGCAGTACTTC. Amino acid sequence: CASSPSPDSYEQYF. The rearrangement uses TRBV9 and TRBJ2-7; tentative D call: TRBD1 (5 bases). Trimming took 4 bases from V and 4 from J, leaving 15 bases between them. This CDR3 comprises 14 residues. CDR1 SGDLS and CDR2 YYNGEE come from the germline V gene.